Shown below are 15 T cell receptor beta chains from a single sample sequenced in a study of shared clonotypes between healthy human individuals. Sequencing used immunoSEQ multiplex PCR; TCRdb keeps in-frame clones, though not all of them. In the table there are roughly 680,000 clones, 72% of which are singletons. The specimen sequenced was memory CD4+ T cells sorted from blood. Subset denoted: CD45RA-negative fraction. Receptor source: a woman in her 30s in good health.

This clone has only a few counts. The chain is built from TRBV7-3 and TRBJ2-2; 7 bases fit TRBD1. The germline CDR1 and CDR2 sequences are SGHTA and FQGTGA. The junction had 15 bases not matched to a gene; V was cut back by 2 bases and J by 0 bases. CDR3 length: 20 residues. CDR3 amino acids: CASSLRAYSDRTSNTGELFF. Written as DNA, the CDR3 is TGTGCCAGCAGCTTACGCGCTTACTCGGACAGGACCTCGAACACCGGGGAGCTGTTTTTT.

The chain recombines TRBV5-1 with TRBJ2-1; 8 positions match TRBD2. The CDR3 has 16 amino acids. The germline gives CDR1 SGHRS, CDR2 YFSETQ. Trimming removed 2 bases from V and 8 bases from J; junction bases left unmatched: 12. The CDR3 spells CASSLSPGLASHEQFF. CDR3 nucleotide sequence: TGCGCCAGCAGCTTATCCCCCGGACTAGCTTCCCATGAGCAGTTCTTC. The variable domain in full, completed from reference TRBV5-1 and TRBJ2-1, reads KAGVTQTPRYLIKTRGQQVTLSCSPISGHRSVSWYQQTPGQGLQFLFEYFSETQRNKGNFPGRFSGRQFSNSRSEMNVSTLELGDSALYLCASSLSPGLASHEQFFGPGTRLTVL.

This clone was seen a handful of times. V usage is TRBV7-9 and J usage is TRBJ2-7, with 8 positions matching TRBD1. Germline V gene data show CDR1 as SEHNR and CDR2 as FQNEAQ (reference sequence). Trimming took 2 bases from V and 5 from J; bases not matched to a gene: 8. The CDR3 consists of 15 residues. This CDR3 is CASSLRGTGGNEQYF. CDR3 nucleotide sequence: TGTGCCAGCAGCTTAAGGGGGACAGGAGGAAACGAGCAGTACTTC. The variable domain in full, completed from reference TRBV7-9 and TRBJ2-7, reads DTGVSQNPRHKITKRGQNVTFRCDPISEHNRLYWYRQTLGQGPEFLTYFQNEAQLEKSRLLSDRFSAERPKGSFSTLEIQRTEQGDSAMYLCASSLRGTGGNEQYFGPGTRLTVT.

V and J are TRBV7-2 and TRBJ1-6, with no clear D. The CDR3 covers 13 residues. Germline CDR1 and CDR2: SGHTA and FQGNSA. V was cut by 6 bases and J by 7 bases, with 10 bases left in between. DNA of the CDR3: TGTGCCAGCAGTTCCCAAGTGAATTCACCCCTCCACTTT. Its translation is CASSSQVNSPLHF. Based on the CDR3 plus reference TRBV7-2 and TRBJ1-6, the full variable domain is GAGVSQSPSNKVTEKGKDVELRCDPISGHTALYWYRQSLGQGLEFLIYFQGNSAPDKSGLPSDRFSAERTGGSVSTLTIQRTQQEDSAVYLCASSSQVNSPLHFGNGTRLTVT.

The gene calls are TRBV19 and TRBJ1-5, with no clear D. This CDR3 is 13 amino acids long. The V gene lost 7 bases and the J gene lost 0 bases, with 7 bases spanning the gap. The V gene's germline CDR1 is LNHDA and CDR2 SQIVND (reference sequence). CDR3 amino acids: CASTENSNQPQHF. The CDR3 DNA sequence: TGTGCCAGTACAGAGAATAGCAATCAGCCCCAGCATTTT.

The chain is built from TRBV5-5 and TRBJ1-2; perhaps TRBD1 as D (5 bases). Germline V gene data show CDR1 as SGHKS and CDR2 as YYEKEE (reference sequence). Trimming took 4 bases from V and 5 from J, leaving 21 bases between them. The CDR3 has 16 amino acids. The DNA for the CDR3 is TGTGCCAGCAGCCCGGCGATTAGGCAGGGTCTGTATGGCTACACCTTC. Translated: CASSPAIRQGLYGYTF.

The chain employs TRBV7-2 and TRBJ1-3; D may be TRBD1 (5 bases). CDR1 and CDR2 from the germline V gene are SGHTA and FQGNSA. V lost 4 bases and J 3 bases, leaving 10 bases between the germline ends. The CDR3 spans 14 residues. CDR3 residues: CASSSRRGGNTIYF. The CDR3 DNA follows: TGTGCCAGCAGCTCCAGGAGGGGTGGAAACACCATATATTTT.

The V call is TRBV9, the J call TRBJ2-2; 7 bases are a match to TRBD2. V lost 0 bases to trimming and J lost 6 bases; unmatched junction nucleotides: 8. Per germline, CDR1 SGDLS and CDR2 YYNGEE. The CDR3 runs 16 residues. For the CDR3, the DNA is TGTGCCAGCAGCGTAGCGGTGGGGGGGATGGCCGGGGAGCTGTTTTTT. Amino acids: CASSVAVGGMAGELFF.

The genes are TRBV28 and TRBJ2-7, with 8 bases that match TRBD1. After removal of 5 bases from V and 10 bases from J, the junction contained 7 bases not matched to a gene. The length of the CDR3 is 12 residues. CDR1 is MDHEN, CDR2 SYDVKM, per germline. The CDR3 DNA follows: TGTGCCAGCAGTCCAAGGACAGGGCCACAGTACTTC. Protein sequence: CASSPRTGPQYF.

The chain employs TRBV27 and TRBJ1-1; D is possibly TRBD1 (5 bases). This CDR3 has 17 amino acids. V was shortened by 1 base and J by 0 bases, with 15 bases between the two germline ends. Germline values: CDR1 MNHEY, CDR2 SMNVEV (reference sequence). In nucleotides, the CDR3 is TGTGCCAGCAGTTTATGGTGGGACGGAGGATTGAACACTGAAGCTTTCTTT. Translating gives CASSLWWDGGLNTEAFF.

A note on this clone: Other DNA sequences in the sample encode the same CDR3. The chain combines TRBV11-2 with TRBJ2-6; no definite D call. V dropped 1 base and J dropped 0 bases, with 1 base sitting between them. CDR3 length: 14 residues. Germline values: CDR1 SGHAT, CDR2 FQNNGV. This chain's CDR3 is CASSLGSGANVLTF. The CDR3, as DNA: TGTGCCAGCAGCTTAGGCTCTGGGGCCAACGTCCTGACTTTC.

This rearrangement joins TRBV7-9 to TRBJ1-1; D gene uncertain. V lost 1 base and J 5 bases, leaving 14 bases between the germline ends. CDR1 and CDR2 (germline): SEHNR, FQNEAQ (reference sequence). CDR3 length: 15 residues. Here the CDR3 DNA reads TGTGCCAGCAGCTTAGGAACGGCACTCTATACTGAAGCTTTCTTT. It translates to CASSLGTALYTEAFF.

The V gene is TRBV19, the J gene TRBJ1-5, with D possibly TRBD1 on 5 matching bases. Germline-derived CDR1 and CDR2 are LNHDA and SQIVND (reference sequence). Trimming pared 7 bases from V and 4 bases from J, leaving 14 bases between. The CDR3 is 14 amino acids. The CDR3 nucleotides are TGTGCCAGTAACCCGAGAGGGGATAATCAGCCCCAGCATTTT. Translation gives CASNPRGDNQPQHF.

The chain employs TRBV28 and TRBJ1-2; unclear D gene. This CDR3 has 14 amino acids. V was pared by 5 bases and J by 0 bases, with 10 bases between. Per germline, CDR1 MDHEN and CDR2 SYDVKM. CDR3 protein: CASSPGVANYGYTF. The CDR3 DNA is TGTGCCAGCAGTCCCGGAGTGGCTAACTATGGCTACACCTTC.

This clone was picked up many times. This chain joins TRBV4-1 and TRBJ1-5; D uncertain. Looked up from germline, CDR1 is MGHRA and CDR2 is YSYEKL. V was cut by 1 base and J by 2 bases, with 9 bases left in between. The CDR3 has 15 amino acids. CDR3 sequence: CASSQGSIGNQPQHF. As DNA, the CDR3 is TGCGCCAGCAGCCAAGGGAGCATCGGCAATCAGCCCCAGCATTTT.